This T cell receptor beta chain is from a study of cytomegalovirus exposure and HLA in healthy donors. Findings and caveats of the study: A list of roughly 160 TCR beta chains associated with cytomegalovirus was given.

The CDR3 covers 13 residues. Trimming left V 0 bases short and J 4 bases short, with 4 bases between. The germline gives CDR1 ENHRY, CDR2 SYGVKD. The PCR had 60 Vbeta and 13 Jbeta primers. The method was immunoSEQ multiplex PCR; TCRdb's version includes in-frame clones alone and lacks a portion of them. Among some 110,000 clones, 75% to 90% were seen once, and the ten largest hold 6.9%. As regards this clone: What it binds is unknown.

The chain joins TRBV10-3 to TRBJ1-5; D gene uncertain. Sequencing input: PBMCs. This sequence was found in a man in his thirties or forties in good health and CMV-seropositive. The CDR3 reads CAISESENQPQHF. The CDR3, as DNA: TGTGCCATCAGTGAGTCGGAGAATCAGCCCCAGCATTTT.